The next 24 T cell receptor beta chains were all read from a single sample in a study of neurological immune-mediated disorders. TCRdb used MiXCR to reprocess the 5' RACE reads, holding one entry per CDR3 protein. Here the sample spans almost 85,000 distinct CDR3 sequences, 2.6% being singletons. The sample comprised PBMCs. These receptors all come from a woman between 25 and 40 years old with multiple sclerosis.

This clonotype was seen ten or more times. An end of the junction differs from the germline gene, which may be a read error. The J gene is TRBJ2-3, the V gene TRBV3-1; 9 nucleotides line up with TRBD2. The V gene's germline CDR1 is LGHDT and CDR2 YNNKEL (reference sequence). CDR3 length equals 16 residues. CDR3: CASSQDSGTSTDTQYF. The CDR3 DNA follows: TGTGCCAGCAGCCAAGATTCCGGGACTAGCACGGATACGCAGTATTTT.

The sample holds a few counts of this clonotype. A clone one base away is much larger, so this may be a read error. The genes are TRBV20-1 and TRBJ2-1; no reliable D call. The germline V and J ends were trimmed by 1 base and 3 bases, with 10 bases remaining between them. Germline CDR1 DFQATT, CDR2 SNEGSKA (reference sequence). The CDR3 totals 14 residues. The CDR3 spells CSARALRLYNEQFF. In nucleotides, the CDR3 is TGCAGTGCTAGAGCTCTGCGGCTCTACAATGAGCAGTTCTTC.

This clonotype was observed at least ten times. This chain joins TRBV28 and TRBJ2-5; D ambiguous. CDR3 length: 13 residues. Germline CDR1 MDHEN, CDR2 SYDVKM. V gave up 6 bases and J gave up 5 bases, with 13 bases separating them. The CDR3 protein is CASSPRFRETQYF. The CDR3 DNA reads TGTGCCAGCAGCCCTAGGTTTCGGGAGACCCAGTACTTC. Combining the CDR3 with reference TRBV28 and TRBJ2-5 gives the whole variable domain DVKVTQSSRYLVKRTGEKVFLECVQDMDHENMFWYRQDPGLGLRLIYFSYDVKMKEKGDIPEGYSVSREKKERFSLILESASTNQTSMYLCASSPRFRETQYFGPGTRLLVL.

This clonotype was detected ten times or more. J is TRBJ1-2 and V is TRBV7-2; TRBD1 agrees at 8 bases. CDR1 SGHTA and CDR2 FQGNSA come from the germline V gene. Germline trimming cut 5 bases from V and 0 bases from J; bases unmatched to any gene: 5. The CDR3 has 15 amino acids. The CDR3 DNA sequence: TGTGCCAGCAGCCCGCGGACAGGGACTAACTATGGCTACACCTTC. It is translated as CASSPRTGTNYGYTF.

This clonotype was observed at least ten times. The V and J genes are TRBV5-1 and TRBJ2-7, with TRBD2 as a possible D gene (6 bases). The CDR3 spans 15 residues. CDR1 is SGHRS, CDR2 YFSETQ, per germline. The V end was cut by 0 bases, the J end by 3 bases, with 13 bases between. The CDR3 nucleotides read TGCGCCAGCAGCTTGGTTGTGGGAGGTGACTACGAGCAGTACTTC. Its protein product is CASSLVVGGDYEQYF.

This clonotype was seen ten or more times. The rearrangement uses TRBV24-1 and TRBJ2-3, with D hard to call. Germline CDR1 is KGHDR and CDR2 is SFDVKD. Trimming shortened V by 4 bases and J by 4 bases, and 14 bases separated the two germline ends. This CDR3 spans 15 amino acids. The DNA for the CDR3 is TGTGCCACCAGTGACCCTGAAGCTCGTCCAGATACGCAGTATTTT. It translates to CATSDPEARPDTQYF.

Many counts were recorded for this clonotype. J is TRBJ2-5 and V is TRBV5-1, with TRBD2 identical over 10 bases. The CDR3 runs 15 residues. CDR1 is SGHRS, CDR2 YFSETQ, per germline. V lost 4 bases and J lost 4; bases outside the gene matches: 7. This CDR3 reads CASSLIAGGPETQYF. The CDR3 DNA reads TGCGCCAGCAGCCTGATAGCGGGAGGCCCAGAGACCCAGTACTTC.

This clonotype was seen at least ten times. The chain couples TRBV28 to TRBJ2-5; D is possibly TRBD2 (6 bases). The germline V gene encodes CDR1 MDHEN and CDR2 SYDVKM. The CDR3 contains 12 residues. The V end lost 3 bases, the J end lost 9 bases, and 11 bases lay between the germline ends. The CDR3 nucleotides are TGTGCCAGCAGTTTGGGGGGTCGGGCCCAGTACTTC. This encodes CASSLGGRAQYF.

This clonotype was picked up a small number of times. The V call is TRBV11-3, the J call TRBJ2-2; D may match TRBD1 or TRBD2 (5 bases each). The germline CDR1 and CDR2 sequences are SGHNT and YENEEA. V was shortened by 1 base and J by 0 bases, with 6 bases between the two germline ends. This CDR3 has 15 amino acids. CDR3 region: CASSLVGPNTGELFF. The CDR3 DNA reads TGTGCCAGCAGCTTAGTGGGACCGAACACCGGGGAGCTGTTTTTT.

This clonotype was counted many times. V usage is TRBV29-1 and J usage is TRBJ1-1; D is ambiguous. Germline assignment: CDR1 SQVTM and CDR2 ANQGSEA. V lost 1 base to trimming and J lost 0 bases, with 15 bases between them. This CDR3 has 16 residues. The CDR3 loop is CSVEGVVSGMNTEAFF. The CDR3 DNA is TGCAGCGTTGAAGGAGTTGTCTCTGGGATGAACACTGAAGCTTTCTTT.

Many counts were recorded for this clonotype. The chain recombines TRBV5-6 with TRBJ1-5; D perhaps matches TRBD1 (6 bases). V was shortened by 0 bases and J by 4 bases, with 14 bases between the two germline ends. The CDR3 loop spans 16 amino acids. Germline V gives CDR1 SGHDT, CDR2 YYEEEE. The CDR3, as DNA: TGTGCCAGCAGCTTGGGACTCCGGACAGATAATCAGCCCCAGCATTTT. Translated: CASSLGLRTDNQPQHF.

This clonotype was detected ten times or more. This chain connects TRBV20-1 to TRBJ2-4; D unresolved. V was pared by 7 bases and J by 0 bases, with 10 bases between. From germline, CDR1 is DFQATT and CDR2 SNEGSKA (reference sequence). The CDR3 is 13 amino acids. The DNA of the CDR3 is TGCAGTGTCATGGTGACAGCCAAAAACATTCAGTACTTC. This gives the protein CSVMVTAKNIQYF.

This clonotype was found many times. This CDR3 reads CSARNNGGLVDIQYF. The CDR3 bases are TGCAGTGCTAGAAATAATGGAGGGCTCGTTGACATTCAGTACTTC. J is TRBJ2-4 and V is TRBV20-1, with TRBD2 as a possible D gene (6 bases). The CDR3 extends over 15 amino acids. The V gene lost 2 bases and the J gene lost 8 bases, with 19 bases spanning the gap. Germline assignment: CDR1 DFQATT and CDR2 SNEGSKA (reference sequence).

At least ten counts were recorded for this clonotype. The chain joins TRBV15 to TRBJ1-2; no reliable D call. Looked up from germline, CDR1 is LNHNV and CDR2 is YYDKDF (reference sequence). Deletions cut 0 bases from V and 6 bases from J, with 14 bases between. The CDR3 extends over 15 amino acids. CDR3: CATSRDLRSVDGYTF. CDR3 bases: TGTGCCACCAGCAGAGATCTAAGGTCGGTGGATGGCTACACCTTC.

This clonotype was observed at least ten times. CDR3 nucleotides: TGTGCCAGCAGTGCTCCTTTACCGGGCGACTACGAGCAGTACTTC. It specifies CASSAPLPGDYEQYF. The chain is built from TRBV2 and TRBJ2-7, with D unclear. Germline CDR1 and CDR2: SNHLY and FYNNEI. V was shortened by 4 bases and J by 3 bases, with 16 bases between the two germline ends. The CDR3 loop spans 15 amino acids.

This clonotype was observed at least ten times. The chain has TRBV19 and TRBJ2-4, with D tentatively TRBD1 (5 bases). The germline V and J ends were trimmed by 4 bases and 6 bases, with 10 bases remaining between them. Germline values: CDR1 LNHDA, CDR2 SQIVND (reference sequence). The CDR3 spans 13 residues. CDR3 nucleotide sequence: TGTGCCAGTAGTAGGGGCTCCAGAAACATTCAGTACTTC. Its translation: CASSRGSRNIQYF.

This clonotype was seen repeatedly, ten times or more. The CDR3 DNA reads as TGCGCCAGCAGCCGGGCCGTTGGAGGGGAAACCTACGAGCAGTACTTC. Translation: CASSRAVGGETYEQYF. The chain combines TRBV4-3 with TRBJ2-7; maybe TRBD2 (6 bases). The CDR3 totals 16 residues. Germline CDR1 is LGHNA and CDR2 is YSLEER. V shed 4 bases and J shed 2 bases, with 18 bases lying between them.

Ten or more counts support this clonotype. This chain links TRBV5-1 with TRBJ2-7; weak D call: TRBD1 (6 bases). The CDR3 is made up of 16 amino acids. The V gene lost 6 bases and the J gene lost 5 bases, with 24 bases spanning the gap. Per germline, CDR1 SGHRS and CDR2 YFSETQ. This CDR3 is CASTVSAGTYSHEQYF. CDR3 nucleotide sequence: TGCGCCAGCACCGTCTCAGCCGGGACATATAGCCACGAGCAGTACTTC.

This clonotype occurred many times. V usage is TRBV20-1 and J usage is TRBJ1-5; TRBD1 is a possible D gene (5 bases). CDR3 length: 16 amino acids. Germline-derived CDR1 and CDR2 are DFQATT and SNEGSKA (reference sequence). The ends were cut back, 5 bases at V and 1 base at J, with 18 bases in the middle. The CDR3 here is CSALGSGTASNQPQHF. Here the CDR3 DNA reads TGCAGTGCTCTTGGGTCTGGGACCGCCAGCAATCAGCCCCAGCATTTT.

This sequence joins TRBV19 and TRBJ2-4; 7 positions match TRBD2. This CDR3 spans 15 amino acids. V lost 3 bases and J lost 8; bases outside the gene matches: 10. CDR1 is LNHDA, CDR2 SQIVND, per germline (reference sequence). This chain's CDR3 is CASSILGGFRDIQYF. The CDR3 coding sequence is TGTGCCAGTAGTATTCTCGGGGGGTTTCGGGACATTCAGTACTTC.

This clonotype was found many times. The chain is built from TRBV7-9 and TRBJ1-4; maybe TRBD1 (6 bases). Per the germline V gene, CDR1 is SEHNR and CDR2 is FQNEAQ (reference sequence). The CDR3 length is 15 residues. Trimming shortened V by 5 bases and J by 5 bases, and 15 bases separated the two germline ends. CDR3 nucleotide sequence: TGTGCCAGCAGCCAATCGACAGGAGGGAATGAAAAACTGTTTTTT. It translates to CASSQSTGGNEKLFF.

A note on this clonotype: It may be a read error: a sequence one base away is much more abundant. This chain uses TRBV20-1 with TRBJ2-5; weak D call: TRBD1 (6 bases). Per germline, CDR1 DFQATT and CDR2 SNEGSKA (reference sequence). CDR3 length: 14 residues. This chain's CDR3 is CSAEPLDRQENQYF. The CDR3 DNA reads as TGCAGTGCCGAACCGCTGGACAGACAAGAGAACCAGTACTTC.

This clonotype appeared many times. The genes are TRBV29-1 and TRBJ1-1; possibly TRBD1 for D (5 bases). The CDR3 totals 13 residues. The germline V gene encodes CDR1 SQVTM and CDR2 ANQGSEA. Trimming stripped 4 bases from V and 1 base from J, with 10 bases between. The CDR3 bases are TGCAGCGTTGTAGTACAGGCGAACACTGAAGCTTTCTTT. Encoded protein: CSVVVQANTEAFF.

This clonotype was recorded many times. The genes are TRBV7-2 and TRBJ2-3; TRBD2 agrees at 7 bases. The V segment lost 7 bases and the J segment 3 bases; nucleotides outside the gene matches: 7. Germline values: CDR1 SGHTA, CDR2 FQGNSA. This CDR3 is built from 14 residues. The CDR3 spells CASTREMATDTQYF. CDR3 coding DNA: TGTGCCAGCACGCGGGAGATGGCAACAGATACGCAGTATTTT.